The 24 T cell receptor beta chains listed next were all sequenced from one sample in a study. In TCRdb, the RT-PCR reads were re-called with MiXCR into one record per CDR3 protein. This sample yields more than 600,000 distinct CDR3 sequences, of which 14% are seen a single time; 3.6% belongs to the top ten. Sequences were obtained from memory CD4+ T cells from blood. Receptor source: a female donor in good health, serving as a healthy control.

This clonotype came up many times. The rearrangement links TRBV18 to TRBJ2-5; no clear D. CDR1 KGHSH and CDR2 LQKENI come from the germline V gene. Trimming pared 6 bases from V and 1 base from J, leaving 9 bases between. This CDR3 region has 13 residues. The chain's CDR3 is CASSRLAQETQYF. CDR3 DNA: TGTGCCAGCTCCAGACTCGCCCAAGAGACCCAGTACTTC.

V usage is TRBV6-6 and J usage is TRBJ1-1; D is undetermined. V shed 6 bases and J shed 1 base, with 12 bases lying between them. The CDR3 is 14 residues long. Germline-derived CDR1 and CDR2 are MNHNY and SVGAGI (reference sequence). Written as DNA, the CDR3 is TGTGCCAGCAGAAAGGACGGGCAGAACACTGAAGCTTTCTTT. Translation: CASRKDGQNTEAFF.

The chain employs TRBV20-1 and TRBJ1-5; no definite D call. CDR1 DFQATT and CDR2 SNEGSKA come from the germline V gene (reference sequence). Trimming took off 0 bases at V and 5 bases at J, with 8 bases between the two ends. The CDR3 is made up of 13 amino acids. CDR3 nucleotide sequence: TGCAGTGCTAGAGAAACCTGGGATCAGCCCCAGCATTTT. Translating gives CSARETWDQPQHF.

This clonotype appeared a few times. The chain links TRBV5-1 to TRBJ1-1, with D possibly matching TRBD1 (5 bases). The V end lost 0 bases, the J end lost 5 bases, and 17 bases lay between the germline ends. Germline CDR1 reads SGHRS; CDR2 reads YFSETQ. The CDR3 length is 16 residues. The CDR3 DNA is TGCGCCAGCAGCTTGGTGAAGCCTTCCCAGGGAACTGAAGCTTTCTTT. It encodes CASSLVKPSQGTEAFF. The variable domain in full, with the rest retrieved from reference TRBV5-1 and TRBJ1-1, is KAGVTQTPRYLIKTRGQQVTLSCSPISGHRSVSWYQQTPGQGLQFLFEYFSETQRNKGNFPGRFSGRQFSNSRSEMNVSTLELGDSALYLCASSLVKPSQGTEAFFGQGTRLTVV.

Many counts were recorded for this clonotype. J is TRBJ2-7 and V is TRBV18, with D perhaps matching TRBD2 (6 bases). This CDR3 is 15 amino acids long. The germline V gene encodes CDR1 KGHSH and CDR2 LQKENI. Trimming shortened V by 4 bases and J by 0 bases, and 13 bases separated the two germline ends. The CDR3 loop reads CASSRTGTHSYEQYF. The CDR3 bases are TGTGCCAGCTCACGAACCGGGACTCACTCCTACGAGCAGTACTTC.

The chain uses TRBV19 and TRBJ2-3, with 7 bases identical to TRBD2. CDR1 and CDR2 from the germline V gene are LNHDA and SQIVND (reference sequence). CDR3 length equals 14 residues. The junction had 6 bases not matched to a gene; V was cut back by 9 bases and J by 0 bases. DNA of the CDR3: TGTGCCAGCAAACGACTAGCTAGCACAGATACGCAGTATTTT. The encoded protein is CASKRLASTDTQYF.

The chain combines TRBV27 with TRBJ1-1; 8 bases map to TRBD1. With 5 bases clipped from V and 7 bases from J, the junction kept 15 bases outside the gene matches. Germline CDR1 is MNHEY and CDR2 is SMNVEV (reference sequence). This CDR3 comprises 16 residues. The CDR3 spells CASSAPDQGAPSEAFF. CDR3 DNA sequence: TGTGCCAGCAGTGCACCAGACCAGGGGGCGCCGAGTGAAGCTTTCTTT.

This chain links TRBV16 with TRBJ1-5, with D hard to call. Germline V gives CDR1 KGHSY, CDR2 FQNENV. Trimming stripped 4 bases from V and 0 bases from J, with 10 bases between. The CDR3 spans 15 residues. CDR3 nucleotides: TGTGCCAGCAGCCCTTCCGGGCGTAGCAATCAGCCCCAGCATTTT. Its protein product is CASSPSGRSNQPQHF.

In this sample, this clonotype turned up a few times. The chain employs TRBV7-9 and TRBJ1-6; 8 nucleotides line up with TRBD1. Trimming removed 5 bases from V and 7 bases from J; junction bases left unmatched: 13. The germline V gene has CDR1 SEHNR and CDR2 FQNEAQ (reference sequence). This CDR3 comprises 17 residues. In DNA form, the CDR3 reads TGTGCCAGCAGCGCGTTAAGGACAGGGTTAAGAAATTCACCCCTCCACTTT. Its protein is CASSALRTGLRNSPLHF.

The chain uses TRBV6-2 or TRBV6-3 and TRBJ2-5; D call uncertain. The V end was cut by 2 bases, the J end by 5 bases, with 9 bases between. The V gene's germline CDR1 is MNHEY and CDR2 SVGEGT. The CDR3 is 13 residues long. The DNA of the CDR3 is TGTGCCAGCAGTTACGGTTCTTGGGAGACCCAGTACTTC. Translating it yields CASSYGSWETQYF.

This clonotype turned up a few times. At one end, the junction sequence differs from germline, possibly due to a read error. V usage is TRBV7-7 and J usage is TRBJ2-1; TRBD1 matches at 9 bases. Germline CDR1 is SSHAT and CDR2 is FNYEAQ (reference sequence). The CDR3 runs 15 residues. CDR3 in amino acids: CASSQGQGGYNEQFF. The CDR3 DNA reads TGTGCTAGCAGCCAGGGACAGGGAGGGTACAATGAGCAGTTCTTC.

V is TRBV6-2 or TRBV6-3 and J is TRBJ2-7, with TRBD1 identical over 10 bases. The trim removed 4 bases at V and 1 base at J, leaving 10 bases unmatched. The germline CDR1 and CDR2 sequences are MNHEY and SVGEGT. The CDR3 has 17 residues. CDR3 in DNA: TGTGCCAGCAGTTCGCCTCTACCGGGACAGGGGTCCTACGAGCAGTACTTC. Translating gives CASSSPLPGQGSYEQYF.

V and J are TRBV7-2 and TRBJ2-7; D gene uncertain. The germline gives CDR1 SGHTA, CDR2 FQGNSA. CDR3 length equals 13 residues. The V end was cut by 7 bases, the J end by 4 bases, with 14 bases between. The CDR3 DNA reads TGTGCCAGCACCCAAGGGAAAGGGTACGAGCAGTACTTC. It codes for CASTQGKGYEQYF.

This clonotype was observed a handful of times. The chain combines TRBV28 with TRBJ1-5; D call uncertain. CDR3 length: 11 residues. CDR1 MDHEN and CDR2 SYDVKM come from the germline V gene. V was pared by 5 bases and J by 11 bases, with 10 bases between. The CDR3 is CASSVGEAQHF. CDR3 coding DNA: TGTGCCAGCAGTGTTGGAGAAGCCCAGCATTTT.

The V and J genes are TRBV5-6 and TRBJ1-1; tentative D call: TRBD1 (5 bases). CDR3 length: 14 amino acids. Deletions cut 4 bases from V and 5 bases from J, with 15 bases between. The germline V gene encodes CDR1 SGHDT and CDR2 YYEEEE. The CDR3 is CASSRANKGTEAFF. CDR3 in DNA: TGTGCCAGCAGCCGAGCCAACAAGGGGACTGAAGCTTTCTTT.

This clonotype came up many times. The rearrangement uses TRBV4-2 and TRBJ1-2; the D gene is possibly TRBD1 (5 bases). Germline loops: CDR1 LGHNA, CDR2 YNFKEQ. V lost 3 bases to trimming and J lost 12 bases, with 14 bases between them. CDR3 size: 12 residues. CDR3 protein: CASSHRDGGDTF. DNA for the CDR3: TGTGCCAGCAGCCACCGGGACGGCGGAGACACCTTC.

This clonotype has more than one count but fewer than ten. The rearrangement links TRBV5-1 to TRBJ1-2, with 7 bases aligning to TRBD1. The length of the CDR3 is 14 residues. Trimming removed 4 bases from V and 6 bases from J; junction bases left unmatched: 9. Germline V CDR1 and CDR2: SGHRS, YFSETQ. The chain's CDR3 is CASSASGQLDGYTF. In DNA form, the CDR3 reads TGCGCCAGCAGCGCCTCGGGACAGCTCGATGGCTACACCTTC.

There are a few counts of this clonotype. Germline is not matched at one junction end, which may reflect a read error. The chain has TRBV7-2 and TRBJ1-1; a possible D gene is TRBD1 (5 bases). CDR1 is SGHTA and CDR2 is FQGNSA in the germline V gene. The CDR3 covers 17 residues. The CDR3 sequence is CASSLEAAGWRNTESFF. CDR3 nucleotide sequence: TGTGCCAGCAGCTTGGAGGCGGCAGGGTGGCGGAACACTGAATCTTTCTTT.

This clonotype was counted between two and nine times. V usage is TRBV20-1 and J usage is TRBJ2-7; tentative D call: TRBD1 (5 bases). This CDR3 contains 13 residues. The germline V and J ends were trimmed by 4 bases and 2 bases, with 12 bases remaining between them. Germline V lookup: CDR1 DFQATT, CDR2 SNEGSKA (reference sequence). The CDR3 nucleotides read TGCAGTGCTAATTTGGGGCCTGCCTACGAGCAGTACTTC. It codes for CSANLGPAYEQYF.

The chain couples TRBV7-2 to TRBJ1-4; D may be TRBD1 (5 bases). The CDR3 covers 13 residues. Trimming pared 5 bases from V and 4 bases from J, leaving 8 bases between. CDR1 and CDR2 (germline): SGHTA, FQGNSA. The CDR3 DNA sequence: TGTGCCAGCAGCAGGGGATATAATGAAAAACTGTTTTTT. Its protein product is CASSRGYNEKLFF.

The chain carries TRBV6-5 and TRBJ1-4, with D uncertain. Trimming took 6 bases from V and 1 from J, leaving 12 bases between them. The germline V gene has CDR1 MNHEY and CDR2 SVGAGI. The CDR3 extends over 15 amino acids. CDR3 in amino acids: CASRKDGVTNEKLFF. The CDR3 nucleotides read TGTGCCAGCAGGAAGGACGGCGTAACTAATGAAAAACTGTTTTTT.

The chain carries TRBV20-1 and TRBJ1-1; no clear D. V was trimmed by 3 bases and J by 1 base, leaving 9 bases between them. Germline CDR1 and CDR2: DFQATT and SNEGSKA (reference sequence). The CDR3 runs to 13 residues. This chain's CDR3 is CSASGQPNTEAFF. The CDR3 DNA reads as TGCAGTGCTAGCGGCCAGCCGAACACTGAAGCTTTCTTT.

This clonotype was counted between two and nine times. The rearrangement joins TRBV12-3 or TRBV12-4 to TRBJ1-1, with D unclear. Trimming pared 3 bases from V and 10 bases from J, leaving 15 bases between. The CDR3 has 13 residues. CDR3 in DNA: TGTGCCAGCAGTTTTTCCCTTTCCTCAGCAGCTTTCTTT. Translation gives CASSFSLSSAAFF.

The chain links TRBV3-1 to TRBJ1-5, with D possibly being TRBD1 (6 bases). Germline assignment: CDR1 LGHDT and CDR2 YNNKEL (reference sequence). The V end was cut by 2 bases, the J end by 6 bases, with 11 bases between. The CDR3 runs 14 residues. The CDR3 loop is CASSQLQGIQPQHF. The CDR3 DNA is TGTGCCAGCAGCCAACTTCAGGGGATTCAGCCCCAGCATTTT.